The clone carrying this T cell receptor beta chain appeared many times. Its antigen is not known. In every case, the donor was a healthy Caucasian. This specimen belongs to a study of identical twins. TCRdb redid the calling of the 5' RACE reads with MiXCR, one entry per CDR3 protein. Among approximately 250,000 distinct CDR3 sequences listed, around 6.5% were seen once. This CDR3 is built from 12 residues. The germline V and J ends were trimmed by 5 bases and 6 bases, with 11 bases remaining between them. In germline, CDR1 is SGHVS, CDR2 FQNEAQ. Study-wide findings and caveats: Out-of-frame alpha sequences common to twins exhibited an excess of low generation probability.

These same data were also listed under a study on T cells expressing NK-cell markers. As that study records: Sorted CD3+CD56+NKG2C+, CD3+CD56+NKG2C- and CD3+CD56-NKG2C+ T cells provided the TCR beta repertoires. Seven sequenced donors out of eight were HCMV-seropositive, one seronegative.

The chain has TRBV7-8 and TRBJ2-7, with no clear D. The material sequenced was CD8+ T cells sorted from blood. The source of this sequence is a woman younger than 35 in good health. CDR3 loop: CASSRTRPEQYF. Here the CDR3 DNA reads TGTGCCAGCAGCCGAACCAGGCCCGAGCAGTACTTC.